The following is a TCR beta chain sequence with its context. TCRdb reanalysed the reads using MiXCR and keeps one entry per CDR3 protein. The repertoire includes roughly 300,000 distinct CDR3 sequences, around 25% of them detected once, and roughly 13% sits in the top ten. This specimen belongs to a study of T cell repertoires in cytomegalovirus infection. Study-wide background: It can be stated that public TCR beta signatures indicated CMV infection as well as a matching HLA type.

Trimming at V came to 1 base and at J to 2 bases, leaving 4 bases not matched to a gene. Germline-derived CDR1 and CDR2 are SGHDT and YYEEEE. The CDR3 length is 16 residues. The chain employs TRBV5-6 and TRBJ2-2; 8 positions match TRBD2. The TCR was taken from a human donor in good health (CMV status not recorded). Some clones in this sample may be carry-over from other donors' samples. Sequencing was done on a sample of PBMCs. The CDR3 coding sequence is TGTGCCAGCAGCTTGTATGGGACTAGAAACACCGGGGAGCTGTTTTTT. Its protein is CASSLYGTRNTGELFF. Supplemented by reference TRBV5-6 and TRBJ2-2, the full variable domain reads DAGVTQSPTHLIKTRGQQVTLRCSPKSGHDTVSWYQQALGQGPQFIFQYYEEEERQRGNFPDRFSGHQFPNYSSELNVNALLLGDSALYLCASSLYGTRNTGELFFGEGSRLTVL.